This T cell receptor beta chain derives from a study of blood T cell repertoires in COVID-19. The wider study: COVID-19 samples, acute and convalescent, were from the United States, Italy and Spain. The cDNA or gDNA used as material had been derived from T cells, B-cell-depleted T cells, or PBMCs.

The CDR3 is 13 amino acids. Germline CDR1 is MGHRA and CDR2 is YSYEKL. V was cut by 4 bases and J by 4 bases, with 10 bases left in between. Authors' analysis steps: Estimation of nucleated cell counts was performed using reference gene primer amplification. The assay was immunoSEQ multiplex PCR, and TCRdb's table has in-frame clones only and misses some. V, J and clone size reflect that table, while D and trimming were determined from the DNA. The table lists approximately 87,000 clones, roughly 91% of them singletons. The chain joins TRBV4-1 to TRBJ1-1; no clear D gene. The source is an older man with active or convalescent COVID-19. Material for sequencing was peripheral blood. CDR3 coding DNA: TGCGCCAGCAGCCGAGGGCAGAGCACTGAAGCTTTCTTT. The encoded protein is CASSRGQSTEAFF.